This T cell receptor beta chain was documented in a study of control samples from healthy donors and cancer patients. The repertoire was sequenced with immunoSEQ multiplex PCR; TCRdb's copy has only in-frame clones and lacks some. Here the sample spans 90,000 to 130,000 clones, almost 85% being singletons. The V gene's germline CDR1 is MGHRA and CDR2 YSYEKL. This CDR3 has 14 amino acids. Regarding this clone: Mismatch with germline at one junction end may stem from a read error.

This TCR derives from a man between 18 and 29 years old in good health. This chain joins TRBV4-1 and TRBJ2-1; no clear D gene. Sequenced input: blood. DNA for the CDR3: TGCGCCAGCAGCCAAGATATGAGTGAAAATAGGCGGCTCTTC. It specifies CASSQDMSENRRLF.